This record covers a single T cell receptor (beta chain). Clones were sequenced by immunoSEQ multiplex PCR, and TCRdb holds only the in-frame ones, with some missing. The sample has tens of thousands of clones, around 93% seen once; the top ten hold 1.3% to 1.5%. CDR3 size: 15 residues. V lost 4 bases, J lost 8 bases, and 8 bases stayed unmatched. CDR1 is MNHEY, CDR2 SMNVEV, per germline (reference sequence). The sample belongs to a study of human versus mouse CDR3 diversity and MHC coevolution. This clonotype was obtained from a person between 25 and 70 years old in good health. Sequenced material: naive CD4+ T cells from blood. Subset given: CD45RO-negative CD62L-positive naive CD4 T cells. The rearrangement uses TRBV27 and TRBJ1-6; 7 bases align to TRBD1. The CDR3 here is CASSWAGGIDSPLHF. CDR3 coding DNA: TGTGCCAGCAGTTGGGCAGGGGGAATTGATTCACCCCTCCACTTT.